The present T cell receptor (beta chain) was sequenced within a study of T-cell memory formation after mild COVID-19. One entry per CDR3 protein, called by TCRdb with MiXCR from the 5' RACE reads. The repertoire holds around 400,000 distinct CDR3 sequences, with roughly a quarter as singletons. Source material: PBMCs or a T cell subset sorted from them (not recorded which). The source is an adult woman who had mild COVID-19 (a few samples of this study predate the infection). Cell type and time point are not known.

The CDR3 here is CASSVAGGHYEQYF. For the CDR3, the DNA is TGTGCCAGCAGCGTGGCGGGGGGGCACTACGAGCAGTACTTC. The chain employs TRBV9 and TRBJ2-7; TRBD2 matches at 9 bases. The V and J ends lost 2 bases and 3 bases, in that order; junction bases with no gene match: 3. CDR3 size: 14 residues. From germline, CDR1 is SGDLS and CDR2 YYNGEE.